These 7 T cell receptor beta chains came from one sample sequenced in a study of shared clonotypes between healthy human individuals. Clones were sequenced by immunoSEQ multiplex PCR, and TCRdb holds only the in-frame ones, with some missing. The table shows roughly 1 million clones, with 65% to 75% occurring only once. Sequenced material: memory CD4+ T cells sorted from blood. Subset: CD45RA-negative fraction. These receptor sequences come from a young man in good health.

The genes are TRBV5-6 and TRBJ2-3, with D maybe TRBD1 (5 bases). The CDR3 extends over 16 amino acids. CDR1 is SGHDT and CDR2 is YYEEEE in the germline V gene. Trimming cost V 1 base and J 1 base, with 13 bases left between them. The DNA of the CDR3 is TGTGCCAGCAGCTTGAGACAGACCCGTGGCACAGATACGCAGTATTTT. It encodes CASSLRQTRGTDTQYF.

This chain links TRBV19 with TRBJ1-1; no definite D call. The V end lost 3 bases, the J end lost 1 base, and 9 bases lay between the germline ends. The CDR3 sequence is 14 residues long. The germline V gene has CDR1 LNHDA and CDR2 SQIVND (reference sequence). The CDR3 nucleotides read TGTGCCAGTAGTATTGACGTATCGAACACTGAAGCTTTCTTT. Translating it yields CASSIDVSNTEAFF.

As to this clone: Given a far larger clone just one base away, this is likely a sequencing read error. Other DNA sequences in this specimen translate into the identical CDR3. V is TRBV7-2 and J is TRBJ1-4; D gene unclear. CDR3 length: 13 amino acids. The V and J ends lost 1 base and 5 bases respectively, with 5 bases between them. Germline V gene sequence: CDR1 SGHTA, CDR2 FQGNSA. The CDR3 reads CASSLGRNEKLFF. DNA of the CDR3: TGTGCCAGCAGCTTAGGGAGGAATGAAAAACTGTTTTTT.

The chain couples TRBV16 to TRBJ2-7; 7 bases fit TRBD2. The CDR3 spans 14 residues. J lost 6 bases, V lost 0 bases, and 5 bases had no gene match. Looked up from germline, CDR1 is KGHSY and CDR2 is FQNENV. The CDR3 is CASSQSDPSGEQYF. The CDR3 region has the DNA TGTGCCAGCAGCCAATCGGACCCTAGCGGCGAGCAGTACTTC.

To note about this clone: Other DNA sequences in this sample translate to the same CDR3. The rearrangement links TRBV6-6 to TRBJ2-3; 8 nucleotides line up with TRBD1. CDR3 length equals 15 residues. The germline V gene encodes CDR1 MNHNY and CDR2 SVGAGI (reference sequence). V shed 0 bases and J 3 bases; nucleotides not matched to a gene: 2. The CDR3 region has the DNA TGTGCCAGCAGTTACTCGACAGGGGCAACAGATACGCAGTATTTT. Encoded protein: CASSYSTGATDTQYF.

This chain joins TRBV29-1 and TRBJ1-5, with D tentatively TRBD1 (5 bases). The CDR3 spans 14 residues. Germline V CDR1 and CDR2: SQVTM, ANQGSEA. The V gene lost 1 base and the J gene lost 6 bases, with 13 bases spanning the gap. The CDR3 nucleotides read TGCAGCGTTGAAGTGGAGGGTAGGGGTCAGCCCCAGCATTTT. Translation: CSVEVEGRGQPQHF.

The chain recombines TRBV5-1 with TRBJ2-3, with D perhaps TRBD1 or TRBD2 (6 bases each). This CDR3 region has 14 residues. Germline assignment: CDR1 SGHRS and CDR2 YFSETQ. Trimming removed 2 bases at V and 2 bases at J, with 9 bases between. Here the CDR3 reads CASSLRGDTDTQYF. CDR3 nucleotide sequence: TGCGCCAGCAGCTTAAGGGGGGACACAGATACGCAGTATTTT.